This entry lists 11 T cell receptor beta chains sequenced from one sample in a study of siplizumab effects on memory and regulatory T cells (dated by TCRdb to between 2017 and 2020). The library was obtained by the immunoSEQ multiplex PCR assay. Here the immuneACCESS table is served through TCRdb, limited to in-frame sequences with V and J called. Missing clones are a known gap in these copies; in checked studies unresolved V genes cover under half, and the rest lacks a known reason. The sample table shows over 100,000 clones, and about 90% are seen once. Of the sample, roughly 0.75% falls within the top ten clones. The sequenced material came from Tregs sorted from blood. Receptors originate from a human donor in good health.

This sequence joins TRBV5-1 and TRBJ2-7, with a tentative D call TRBD1 (6 bases). Trimming shortened V by 0 bases and J by 3 bases, and 10 bases separated the two germline ends. The CDR3 length is 14 residues. Germline V gene lookup returns CDR1 SGHRS and CDR2 YFSETQ. This CDR3 is CASSLAGVDYEQYF. Written as DNA, the CDR3 is TGCGCCAGCAGCTTGGCAGGGGTTGACTACGAGCAGTACTTC.

V gene TRBV14 combines with J gene TRBJ2-3; 10 bases match TRBD2. The V gene's germline CDR1 is SGHDN and CDR2 FVKESK. J was trimmed by 8 bases and V by 6 bases; bases with no gene match: 5. The CDR3 runs 13 residues. The CDR3 reads CASSPSGSATQYF. The CDR3 bases are TGTGCCAGCAGTCCTAGCGGGAGTGCTACGCAGTATTTT. Looking up the rest from reference TRBV14 and TRBJ2-3 gives the full variable domain: EAGVTQFPSHSVIEKGQTVTLRCDPISGHDNLYWYRRVMGKEIKFLLHFVKESKQDESGMPNNRFLAERTGGTYSTLKVQPAELEDSGVYFCASSPSGSATQYFGPGTRLTVL.

V and J are TRBV18 and TRBJ1-1; 12 bases line up with TRBD1. CDR3 size: 16 residues. Germline V gene data show CDR1 as KGHSH and CDR2 as LQKENI. The junction had 3 bases not matched to a gene; V was cut back by 4 bases and J by 0 bases. The CDR3 protein is CASSLGTGGMNTEAFF. The CDR3 nucleotides are TGTGCCAGCTCACTCGGGACAGGGGGCATGAACACTGAAGCTTTCTTT. Using reference TRBV18 and TRBJ1-1 for the parts outside the CDR3, the full variable domain is NAGVMQNPRHLVRRRGQEARLRCSPMKGHSHVYWYRQLPEEGLKFMVYLQKENIIDESGMPKERFSAEFPKEGPSILRIQQVVRGDSAAYFCASSLGTGGMNTEAFFGQGTRLTVV.

This rearrangement joins TRBV2 to TRBJ1-4; TRBD1 matches at 11 bases. Losses at the gene ends were 8 bases for V and 7 bases for J; bases not matched to a gene: 9. The CDR3 length is 15 residues. Per germline, CDR1 SNHLY and CDR2 FYNNEI. CDR3 sequence reads: CASSRTGGAGEKLFF. DNA of the CDR3: TGTGCCAGCTCACGGACAGGGGGCGCGGGTGAAAAACTGTTTTTT. Combining the CDR3 with reference TRBV2 and TRBJ1-4 gives the whole variable domain EPEVTQTPSHQVTQMGQEVILRCVPISNHLYFYWYRQILGQKVEFLVSFYNNEISEKSEIFDDQFSVERPDGSNFTLKIRSTKLEDSAMYFCASSRTGGAGEKLFFGSGTQLSVL.

The genes are TRBV25-1 and TRBJ1-1; maybe TRBD1 (5 bases). V was shortened by 4 bases and J by 5 bases, with 14 bases between the two germline ends. CDR1 and CDR2 from the germline V gene are MGHDK and SYGVNS. The CDR3 is made up of 14 amino acids. The CDR3 DNA reads TGTGCCAGCAGTGCCGACGGGGGAAGGACTGAAGCTTTCTTT. This translates into CASSADGGRTEAFF.

The CDR3 is CASSIRGGTGGQPQHF. In DNA, the CDR3 is TGTGCCAGTAGTATAAGGGGTGGGACAGGCGGGCAGCCCCAGCATTTT. The chain uses TRBV19 and TRBJ1-5; 8 bases map to TRBD1. J was trimmed by 7 bases and V by 2 bases; bases with no gene match: 10. Germline lookup yields CDR1 LNHDA and CDR2 SQIVND (reference sequence). This CDR3 has 16 residues.

This chain links TRBV6-5 with TRBJ2-2; perhaps TRBD2 as D (5 bases). Germline V CDR1 and CDR2: MNHEY, SVGAGI. The V end was cut by 5 bases, the J end by 0 bases, with 10 bases between. This CDR3 has 15 residues. The CDR3, as DNA: TGTGCCAGCAGTCCCCGGGGATCGAACACCGGGGAGCTGTTTTTT. It codes for CASSPRGSNTGELFF.

With respect to this clone: A read error is likely, as this CDR3 ends without the conserved phenylalanine or tryptophan. The limits of the CDR3 on the DNA are not certain, so only TCRdb's listed CDR3 is given. The CDR3 spells CASSHTSGWPVA. The chain combines TRBV6-1 with TRBJ2-7; the table calls TRBD2, which could not be checked here. Per the germline V gene, CDR1 is MNHNS and CDR2 is SASEGT. Counting both end residues, the CDR3 totals 12 amino acids.

The gene calls are TRBV6-5 and TRBJ1-2; D is ambiguous. V lost 7 bases to trimming and J lost 7 bases, with 10 bases between them. CDR1 MNHEY and CDR2 SVGAGI come from the germline V gene. The CDR3 runs 11 residues. In nucleotides, the CDR3 is TGTGCCAGCACGTCAACGGGTGGCTACACCTTC. Its protein is CASTSTGGYTF.

The chain couples TRBV6-1 to TRBJ2-2, with 8 bases aligning to TRBD2. The CDR3 contains 15 residues. Germline trimming cut 5 bases from V and 0 bases from J; bases unmatched to any gene: 2. Germline V gene lookup returns CDR1 MNHNS and CDR2 SASEGT. The CDR3: CASSIAGPNTGELFF. CDR3 DNA sequence: TGTGCCAGCAGTATAGCGGGGCCGAACACCGGGGAGCTGTTTTTT.

The rearrangement uses TRBV6-1 and TRBJ2-7; 10 bases fit TRBD1. The J segment lost 7 bases and the V segment lost 6 bases, leaving 6 bases of the junction unmatched. The CDR3 has 13 residues. Germline V gene sequence: CDR1 MNHNS, CDR2 SASEGT. CDR3: CASRRQGAGEQYF. As DNA, the CDR3 is TGTGCCAGCAGACGACAGGGGGCTGGGGAGCAGTACTTC.